The 25 T cell receptor beta chains below all came from one sample that was sequenced in a study of CD8+CD57+ T cells in acquired aplastic anemia. Template material for TCR beta VDJ and CDR3 profiling consisted of genomic DNA. TCRdb reprocessed the reads with MiXCR, giving one entry per CDR3 protein. The table has fewer than 45,000 distinct CDR3 sequences, roughly three quarters seen once. The specimen sequenced was sorted CD4+, CD8+, or CD8+CD57+ T cells (not recorded which) from PBMCs. All receptors derive from a human donor in good health, serving as a control.

The chain joins TRBV4-1 to TRBJ1-2; D not certain. V was clipped by 0 bases and J by 7 bases, with 6 bases between them. The CDR3 is made up of 12 amino acids. Per the germline V gene, CDR1 is MGHRA and CDR2 is YSYEKL. CDR3 nucleotides: TGCGCCAGCAGCCAAGAGAAGGCTGGCTACACCTTC. Encoded protein: CASSQEKAGYTF.

This clonotype has ten or more counts. A much larger clone is a single base away; this may be a read error. The chain uses TRBV13 and TRBJ2-1; 10 nucleotides agree with TRBD2. This CDR3 is built from 15 residues. Per the germline V gene, CDR1 is PRHDT and CDR2 is FYEKMQ (reference sequence). As DNA, the CDR3 is TGTGCCGGCAGCTTAACTAGCGGGGACTACAATGAGCAGTTCTTC. Its translation is CAGSLTSGDYNEQFF.

The chain couples TRBV7-2 to TRBJ1-6; no reliable D call. V was pared by 5 bases and J by 6 bases, with 8 bases between. CDR1 SGHTA and CDR2 FQGNSA come from the germline V gene. The CDR3 runs to 13 residues. The CDR3 bases are TGTGCCAGCAGCCCCAGGAGTAATTCACCCCTCCACTTT. This encodes CASSPRSNSPLHF.

The chain combines TRBV19 with TRBJ2-1; no reliable D call. Trimming took off 0 bases at V and 8 bases at J, with 5 bases between the two ends. The CDR3 extends over 12 amino acids. Germline V CDR1 and CDR2: LNHDA, SQIVND (reference sequence). CDR3 in amino acids: CASSIDPHEQFF. The CDR3 DNA follows: TGTGCCAGTAGTATAGATCCCCATGAGCAGTTCTTC.

The chain employs TRBV19 and TRBJ1-2; the match to TRBD1 covers 8 bases. This CDR3 is built from 15 residues. Per the germline V gene, CDR1 is LNHDA and CDR2 is SQIVND (reference sequence). Unmatched junction bases numbered 9, after V lost 5 bases and J lost 4 bases. CDR3 nucleotides: TGTGCCAGTAGTCGTGGACAGGGAGGATCCTATGGCTACACCTTC. It yields the protein CASSRGQGGSYGYTF. Full variable domain (remainder filled in from reference TRBV19 and TRBJ1-2): DGGITQSPKYLFRKEGQNVTLSCEQNLNHDAMYWYRQDPGQGLRLIYYSQIVNDFQKGDIAEGYSVSREKKESFPLTVTSAQKNPTAFYLCASSRGQGGSYGYTFGSGTRLTVV.

The chain is built from TRBV7-7 and TRBJ2-1, with 9 bases that match TRBD2. V gave up 0 bases and J gave up 6 bases; unmatched junction bases: 3. The CDR3 has 15 residues. The germline gives CDR1 SSHAT, CDR2 FNYEAQ (reference sequence). The CDR3 reads CASSLASGGGNEQFF. CDR3 bases: TGTGCCAGCAGCTTAGCTAGCGGGGGAGGCAATGAGCAGTTCTTC.

The rearrangement joins TRBV15 to TRBJ2-3; 7 nucleotides align to TRBD1. There are 15 residues in the CDR3. V lost 4 bases, J lost 4 bases, and 8 bases stayed unmatched. Germline lookup yields CDR1 LNHNV and CDR2 YYDKDF (reference sequence). The CDR3 sequence is CATSIGQESPDTQYF. The CDR3 DNA sequence: TGTGCCACCAGCATAGGACAGGAATCCCCAGATACGCAGTATTTT.

Worth noting for this clonotype: Compared with germline, one end of the junction differs, possibly owing to a read error. The chain joins TRBV9 to TRBJ2-7; the D is unclear. CDR1 and CDR2 from the germline V gene are SGDLS and YYNGEE. The CDR3 covers 11 residues. The CDR3 DNA reads as TGTGCCAGCAGCGCCCAAGGGTCCTATCATTTC. Translated, it gives CASSAQGSYHF.

The V gene is TRBV4-3, the J gene TRBJ2-7; 10 positions match TRBD1. Unmatched junction bases numbered 10, after V lost 2 bases and J lost 3 bases. Germline CDR1 is LGHNA and CDR2 is YSLEER. The CDR3 contains 17 residues. The CDR3 loop reads CASSQRDRGPSDYEQYF. CDR3 nucleotide sequence: TGCGCCAGCAGCCAAAGGGACAGGGGTCCCTCCGACTACGAGCAGTACTTC.

The V gene is TRBV7-4, the J gene TRBJ2-7, with no clear D. This CDR3 spans 11 amino acids. From germline, CDR1 is SGHVT and CDR2 SQSDAQ. V was pared by 9 bases and J by 3 bases, with 9 bases between. CDR3 protein: CARIAYYEQYF. CDR3 DNA: TGTGCCAGAATAGCATACTACGAGCAGTACTTC.

CDR3 sequence reads: CSARGPLLGDYEQYF. CDR3 nucleotide sequence: TGCAGTGCTAGAGGGCCACTGTTAGGTGACTACGAGCAGTACTTC. The chain employs TRBV20-1 and TRBJ2-7; no firm D call. Germline V lookup: CDR1 DFQATT, CDR2 SNEGSKA (reference sequence). The CDR3 extends over 15 amino acids. Trimming pared 1 base from V and 3 bases from J, leaving 16 bases between.

The chain carries TRBV19 and TRBJ2-7, with 7 bases lining up with TRBD1. The CDR3 has 16 residues. V gave up 5 bases and J gave up 4 bases; unmatched junction bases: 14. CDR1 and CDR2 from the germline V gene are LNHDA and SQIVND (reference sequence). The CDR3 region is CASSPGTAKFNYEQYF. CDR3 nucleotides: TGTGCCAGTAGTCCAGGGACAGCGAAATTTAATTACGAGCAGTACTTC. Supplemented by reference TRBV19 and TRBJ2-7, the full variable domain reads DGGITQSPKYLFRKEGQNVTLSCEQNLNHDAMYWYRQDPGQGLRLIYYSQIVNDFQKGDIAEGYSVSREKKESFPLTVTSAQKNPTAFYLCASSPGTAKFNYEQYFGPGTRLTVT.

This chain joins TRBV19 and TRBJ2-7, with D tentatively TRBD2 (6 bases). The germline V gene encodes CDR1 LNHDA and CDR2 SQIVND (reference sequence). CDR3 size: 15 residues. V lost 3 bases to trimming and J lost 0 bases, with 12 bases between them. The DNA of the CDR3 is TGTGCCAGTAGTATCGTTGCGGGGAACTCCTACGAGCAGTACTTC. It yields the protein CASSIVAGNSYEQYF.

CDR3 protein: CASSLGGVSPLHF. The CDR3 DNA follows: TGTGCCAGCAGCTTAGGGGGGGTTTCACCCCTCCACTTT. The J gene is TRBJ1-6, the V gene TRBV7-4; D possibly corresponds to TRBD1 (5 bases). The germline V gene has CDR1 SGHVT and CDR2 SQSDAQ. The CDR3 length is 13 residues. Trimming pared 1 base from V and 9 bases from J, leaving 7 bases between.

The V call is TRBV5-1, the J call TRBJ1-2; 7 positions agree with TRBD1. The CDR3 runs to 15 residues. V dropped 7 bases and J dropped 5; count of bases not matched to a gene: 14. The germline V gene encodes CDR1 SGHRS and CDR2 YFSETQ. CDR3 protein: CASSLSGRGGYGYTF. DNA of the CDR3: TGCGCCAGCTCCCTCTCCGGCAGGGGGGGTTATGGCTACACCTTC.

The chain carries TRBV11-2 and TRBJ2-1; either TRBD1 or TRBD2 may fit D (6 bases each). Germline V CDR1 and CDR2: SGHAT, FQNNGV. This CDR3 region has 15 residues. Between the trimmed V and J ends, which lost 4 bases and 8 bases, there was a span of 18 bases. DNA for the CDR3: TGTGCCAGCAGCTCCTTTCCGAGGGGGGCAGATGAGCAGTTCTTC. Translation: CASSSFPRGADEQFF.

V is TRBV10-3 and J is TRBJ1-5; TRBD1 is a possible D gene (6 bases). The V end was cut by 11 bases, the J end by 1 base, with 12 bases between. This CDR3 has 13 amino acids. The V gene's germline CDR1 is ENHRY and CDR2 SYGVKD. CDR3 residues: CASGGGSNQPQHF. The CDR3 DNA reads as TGTGCCTCCGGGGGGGGCAGCAATCAGCCCCAGCATTTT.

The CDR3 DNA is TGTGCCACCAGTGACCCGCGGAACTCCTACGAGCAGTACTTC. Protein product: CATSDPRNSYEQYF. The rearrangement joins TRBV24-1 to TRBJ2-7; no reliable D call. This CDR3 contains 14 residues. The germline gives CDR1 KGHDR, CDR2 SFDVKD. V lost 4 bases and J 0 bases, leaving 9 bases between the germline ends.

The chain joins TRBV14 to TRBJ2-5; 7 bases match TRBD2. Per the germline V gene, CDR1 is SGHDN and CDR2 is FVKESK. The CDR3 contains 13 residues. The V and J ends lost 5 bases and 5 bases, in that order; junction bases with no gene match: 5. Written as DNA, the CDR3 is TGTGCCAGCAGCTTAGGGAGGGGTGAGACCCAGTACTTC. It specifies CASSLGRGETQYF.

By share of the sample, this clonotype is medium-sized. The chain links TRBV5-1 to TRBJ1-6, with a weak D call TRBD1 (6 bases). CDR1 and CDR2 from the germline V gene are SGHRS and YFSETQ. V was pared by 4 bases and J by 2 bases, with 19 bases between. The length of the CDR3 is 18 residues. This CDR3 is CASSLLIGGNPYNSPLHF. CDR3 nucleotides: TGCGCCAGCAGCCTCCTCATAGGGGGGAATCCCTATAATTCACCCCTCCACTTT.

In this sample, this clonotype is medium-sized. The chain links TRBV29-1 to TRBJ1-1, with D unresolved. Between the trimmed V and J ends, which lost 7 bases and 4 bases, there was a span of 7 bases. From germline, CDR1 is SQVTM and CDR2 ANQGSEA. This CDR3 region has 10 residues. This CDR3 is CSALRTEAFF. The CDR3 DNA sequence: TGCAGCGCCCTGCGCACTGAAGCTTTCTTT.

The rearrangement uses TRBV29-1 and TRBJ2-7; TRBD1 matches 9 bases. V was clipped by 6 bases and J by 2 bases; unmatched bases: 8. The CDR3 spans 14 residues. Per the germline V gene, CDR1 is SQVTM and CDR2 is ANQGSEA. CDR3 nucleotide sequence: TGCAGCGTCCGGACGACAGGGGGGACCTACGAGCAGTACTTC. Its translation: CSVRTTGGTYEQYF.

The rearrangement joins TRBV29-1 to TRBJ2-7, with D possibly being TRBD1 (5 bases). TRBJ2-1 matches the DNA end more closely, so the J call is doubtful. Per germline, CDR1 SQVTM and CDR2 ANQGSEA. The CDR3 has 13 residues. The CDR3 is CSGQKVSYNEQFF. The CDR3 nucleotides read TGCAGCGGACAGAAGGTCTCCTACAATGAGCAGTTCTTC.

As for this clonotype: The junction and the germline gene differ at one end; a read error may be behind it. The J gene is TRBJ1-2, the V gene TRBV24-1, with unresolved D. Germline V CDR1 and CDR2: KGHDR, SFDVKD. This CDR3 contains 11 residues. CDR3 nucleotide sequence: TGTGCCACCAGTGCAGAAAATGGCCACACCTTC. Translating it yields CATSAENGHTF.

The CDR3 loop reads CASSAQVAQYF. CDR3 sequence (DNA): TGTGCCAGCAGTGCACAAGTGGCGCAGTATTTT. The gene calls are TRBV2 and TRBJ2-3; D gene ambiguous. Between the trimmed V and J ends, which lost 4 bases and 10 bases, there was a span of 9 bases. This CDR3 has 11 amino acids. Per germline, CDR1 SNHLY and CDR2 FYNNEI.